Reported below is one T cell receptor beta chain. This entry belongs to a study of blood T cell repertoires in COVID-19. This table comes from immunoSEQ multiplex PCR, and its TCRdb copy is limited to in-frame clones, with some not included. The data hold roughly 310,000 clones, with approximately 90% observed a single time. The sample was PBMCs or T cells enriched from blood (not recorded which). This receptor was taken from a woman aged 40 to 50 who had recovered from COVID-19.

The chain's CDR3 is CASNPTGVSYEQYF. The CDR3 DNA follows: TGTGCCAGCAATCCTACAGGGGTCTCCTACGAGCAGTACTTC. The chain recombines TRBV27 with TRBJ2-7, with 7 bases identical to TRBD1. With V trimmed by 7 bases and J by 0 bases, 6 bases remained unmatched. CDR3 length: 14 residues. The germline V gene encodes CDR1 MNHEY and CDR2 SMNVEV (reference sequence).